This T cell receptor beta chain was identified during a study of blood T cell repertoires in COVID-19. Study overall: Researchers got acute and convalescent COVID-19 samples from the United States, Italy and Spain. PBMCs, B-cell-depleted T cells, or T cells provided the cDNA or gDNA that made up the material.

In the original analysis: Amplifying reference gene primers gave estimates of nucleated cell counts. TCRdb keeps only in-frame clones here, not all; method: immunoSEQ multiplex PCR. That table supplies the V and J calls and clone size; D and trimming were determined from the DNA. The repertoire holds about 380,000 clones, roughly 80% seen once, with roughly 1.2% in the top ten. The length of the CDR3 is 17 residues. V was pared by 4 bases and J by 3 bases, with 13 bases of the junction left unmatched. The germline V gene has CDR1 SGHTS and CDR2 YDEGEE. The chain uses TRBV5-8 and TRBJ2-7; TRBD1 aligns across 10 bases. Sequences were obtained from peripheral blood. This receptor was taken from a human donor with acute or convalescent COVID-19. The donor label of this sample is uncertain. The CDR3 here is CASSQDRGNLARYEQYF. The DNA of the CDR3 is TGTGCCAGCAGCCAGGACAGGGGGAATTTGGCCCGCTACGAGCAGTACTTC.